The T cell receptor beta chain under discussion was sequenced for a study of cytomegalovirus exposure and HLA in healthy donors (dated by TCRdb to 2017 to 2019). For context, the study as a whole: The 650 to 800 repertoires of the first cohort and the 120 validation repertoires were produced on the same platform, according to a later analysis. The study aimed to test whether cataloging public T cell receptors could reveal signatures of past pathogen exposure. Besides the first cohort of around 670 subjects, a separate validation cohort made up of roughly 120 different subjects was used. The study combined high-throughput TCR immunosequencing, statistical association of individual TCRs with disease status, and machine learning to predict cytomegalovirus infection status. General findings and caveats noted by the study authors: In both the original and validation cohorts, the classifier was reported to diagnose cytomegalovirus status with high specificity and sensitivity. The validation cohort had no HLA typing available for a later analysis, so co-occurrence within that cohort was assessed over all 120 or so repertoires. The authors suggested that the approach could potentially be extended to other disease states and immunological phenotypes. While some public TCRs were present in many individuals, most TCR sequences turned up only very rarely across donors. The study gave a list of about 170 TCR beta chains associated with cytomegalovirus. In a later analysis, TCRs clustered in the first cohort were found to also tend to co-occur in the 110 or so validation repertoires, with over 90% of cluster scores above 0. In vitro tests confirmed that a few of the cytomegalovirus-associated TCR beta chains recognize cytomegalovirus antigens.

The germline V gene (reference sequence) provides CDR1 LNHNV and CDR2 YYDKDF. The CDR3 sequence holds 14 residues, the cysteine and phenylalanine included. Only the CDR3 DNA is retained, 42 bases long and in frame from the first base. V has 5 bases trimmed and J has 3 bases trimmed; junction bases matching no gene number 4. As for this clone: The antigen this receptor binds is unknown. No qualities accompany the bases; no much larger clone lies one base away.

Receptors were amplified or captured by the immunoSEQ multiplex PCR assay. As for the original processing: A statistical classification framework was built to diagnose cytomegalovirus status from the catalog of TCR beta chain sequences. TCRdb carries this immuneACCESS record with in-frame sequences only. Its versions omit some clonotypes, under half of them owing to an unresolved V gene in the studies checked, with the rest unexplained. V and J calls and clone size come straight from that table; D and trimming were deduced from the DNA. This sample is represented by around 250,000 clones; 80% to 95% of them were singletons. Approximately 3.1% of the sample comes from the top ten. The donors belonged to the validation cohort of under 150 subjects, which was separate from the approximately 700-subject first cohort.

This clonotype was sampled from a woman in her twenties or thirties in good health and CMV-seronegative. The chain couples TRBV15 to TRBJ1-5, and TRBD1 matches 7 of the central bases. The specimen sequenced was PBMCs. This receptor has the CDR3 CATSGDRVNQPQHF. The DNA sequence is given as TGTGCCACCAGCGGCGACAGGGTCAATCAGCCCCAGCATTTT.